The entry below describes one T cell receptor beta chain. The antigen is undetermined. TCRdb re-called the RACE reads through MiXCR, storing one row per CDR3 protein. This sample carries roughly 70,000 distinct CDR3 sequences, more than 30% of them seen once, and the ten largest clones take around 8.9%. This CDR3 contains 16 residues. V lost 6 bases and J lost 4; bases outside the gene matches: 9. In germline, CDR1 is DFQATT, CDR2 SNEGSKA (reference sequence). This entry comes from a study of human T cells and chemical hapten exposure. Study-level information: The patch tests put 0.01% DPC on the skin of the upper back and were read 6 days later.

Whole-study findings and limits: PT1 expanded TCR counts and patch test score correlated positively.

Time point defined: patch test 1, 2 weeks after DPC sensitization. The treatment denotes: therapeutic diphenylcyclopropenone sensitization with weekly scalp DPC. This chain joins TRBV20-1 and TRBJ2-3, with TRBD2 identical over 14 bases. The input for sequencing was whole blood, taken in connection with sensitization to the hapten diphenylcyclopropenone (DPC). The TCR sequence derives from a man aged 40-49 years with alopecia areata. Some clones in this sample may be carry-over from other donors' samples. In DNA form, the CDR3 reads TGCAGTGCACACGACTGGACTAGCGGGAGGCCAGATACGCAGTATTTT. Residues: CSAHDWTSGRPDTQYF.